This TCR beta chain came from a study of cytotoxic CD8 clonotypes in ibrutinib-treated CLL. The sequencing depth, 1 in 200,000 to 1 in 1 million T cells, was the target. The table came from immunoSEQ multiplex PCR; TCRdb's copy has only in-frame clones and leaves some out. Of approximately 210,000 clones listed, approximately 68% were seen once; the top ten hold around 15%. This clone was picked up one time. This TCR was recovered from a human donor with chronic lymphocytic leukemia. This material consisted of PBMCs, taken after 24 months of ibrutinib treatment.

The CDR3 spells CASSVTGIGTEAFF. The CDR3 DNA is TGTGCCAGCAGCGTAACGGGGATTGGGACTGAAGCTTTCTTT. This chain links TRBV9 with TRBJ1-1; D unresolved. This CDR3 region has 14 residues. V gave up 1 base and J gave up 5 bases, with 12 bases separating them. Germline lookup yields CDR1 SGDLS and CDR2 YYNGEE.